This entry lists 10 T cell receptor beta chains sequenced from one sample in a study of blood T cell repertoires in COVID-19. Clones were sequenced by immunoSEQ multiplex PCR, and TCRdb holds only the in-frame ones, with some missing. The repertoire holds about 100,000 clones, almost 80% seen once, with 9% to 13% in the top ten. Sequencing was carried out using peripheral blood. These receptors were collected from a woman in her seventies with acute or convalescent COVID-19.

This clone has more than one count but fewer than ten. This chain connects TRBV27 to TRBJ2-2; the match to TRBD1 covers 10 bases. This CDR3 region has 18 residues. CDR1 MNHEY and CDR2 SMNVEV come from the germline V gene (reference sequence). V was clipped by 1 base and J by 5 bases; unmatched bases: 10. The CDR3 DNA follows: TGTGCCAGCAGTTTATATCCTTTGACAGGGGGCGAAACCGGGGAGCTGTTTTTT. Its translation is CASSLYPLTGGETGELFF.

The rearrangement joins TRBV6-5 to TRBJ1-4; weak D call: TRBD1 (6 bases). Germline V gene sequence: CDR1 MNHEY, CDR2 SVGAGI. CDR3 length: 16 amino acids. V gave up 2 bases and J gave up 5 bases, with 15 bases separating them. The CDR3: CASSYRAGQNNEKLFF. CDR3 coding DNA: TGTGCCAGCAGTTACCGAGCGGGACAAAACAATGAAAAACTGTTTTTT.

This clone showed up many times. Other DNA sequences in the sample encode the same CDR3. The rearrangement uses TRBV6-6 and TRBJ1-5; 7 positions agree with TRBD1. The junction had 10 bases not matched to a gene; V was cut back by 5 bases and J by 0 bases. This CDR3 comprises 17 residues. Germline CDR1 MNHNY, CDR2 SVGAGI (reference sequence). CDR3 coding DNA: TGTGCCAGCAGTCCCCGACAGGGAGAAAATAGCAATCAGCCCCAGCATTTT. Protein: CASSPRQGENSNQPQHF.

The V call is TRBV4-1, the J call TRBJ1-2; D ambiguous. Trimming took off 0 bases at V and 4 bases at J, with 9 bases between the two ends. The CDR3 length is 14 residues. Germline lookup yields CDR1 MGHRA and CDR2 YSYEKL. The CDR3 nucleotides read TGCGCCAGCAGCCAAGACACGGGATTCTATGGCTACACCTTC. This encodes CASSQDTGFYGYTF.

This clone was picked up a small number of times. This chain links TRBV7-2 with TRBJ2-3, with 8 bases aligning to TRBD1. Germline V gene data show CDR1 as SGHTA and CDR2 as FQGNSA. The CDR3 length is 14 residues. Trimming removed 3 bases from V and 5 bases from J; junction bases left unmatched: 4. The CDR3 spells CASSFSRGRDTQYF. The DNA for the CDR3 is TGTGCCAGCAGCTTTAGCAGGGGGCGAGATACGCAGTATTTT.

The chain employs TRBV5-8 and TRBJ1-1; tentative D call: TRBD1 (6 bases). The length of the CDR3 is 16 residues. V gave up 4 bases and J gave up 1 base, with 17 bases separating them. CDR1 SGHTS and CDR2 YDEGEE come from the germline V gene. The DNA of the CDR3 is TGTGCCAGCAGCCTCGGGTCCCTGACAGGGAACACTGAAGCTTTCTTT. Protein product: CASSLGSLTGNTEAFF.

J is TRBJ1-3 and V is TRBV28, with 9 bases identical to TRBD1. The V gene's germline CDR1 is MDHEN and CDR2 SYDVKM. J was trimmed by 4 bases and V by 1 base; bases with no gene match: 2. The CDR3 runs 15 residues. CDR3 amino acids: CASSLSGTGGNTIYF. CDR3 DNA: TGTGCCAGCAGTTTATCCGGGACAGGGGGAAACACCATATATTTT.

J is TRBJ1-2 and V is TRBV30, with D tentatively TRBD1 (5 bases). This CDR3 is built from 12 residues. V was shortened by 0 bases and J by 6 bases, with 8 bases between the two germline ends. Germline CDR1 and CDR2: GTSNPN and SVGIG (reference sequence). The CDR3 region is CAWSVEGDGYTF. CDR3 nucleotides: TGTGCCTGGAGTGTGGAAGGGGATGGCTACACCTTC.

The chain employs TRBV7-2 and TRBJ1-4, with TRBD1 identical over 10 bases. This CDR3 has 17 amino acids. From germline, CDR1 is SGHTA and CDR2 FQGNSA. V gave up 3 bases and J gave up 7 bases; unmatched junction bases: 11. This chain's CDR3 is CASSLARTGTGAEKLFF. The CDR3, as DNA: TGTGCCAGCAGCTTGGCCCGAACCGGGACAGGGGCTGAAAAACTGTTTTTT.

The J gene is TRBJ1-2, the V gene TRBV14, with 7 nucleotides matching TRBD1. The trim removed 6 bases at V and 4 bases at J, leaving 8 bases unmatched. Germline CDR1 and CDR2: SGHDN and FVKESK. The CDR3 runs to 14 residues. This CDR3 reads CASRQGTDFYGYTF. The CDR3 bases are TGTGCCAGCAGACAGGGGACGGACTTCTATGGCTACACCTTC.